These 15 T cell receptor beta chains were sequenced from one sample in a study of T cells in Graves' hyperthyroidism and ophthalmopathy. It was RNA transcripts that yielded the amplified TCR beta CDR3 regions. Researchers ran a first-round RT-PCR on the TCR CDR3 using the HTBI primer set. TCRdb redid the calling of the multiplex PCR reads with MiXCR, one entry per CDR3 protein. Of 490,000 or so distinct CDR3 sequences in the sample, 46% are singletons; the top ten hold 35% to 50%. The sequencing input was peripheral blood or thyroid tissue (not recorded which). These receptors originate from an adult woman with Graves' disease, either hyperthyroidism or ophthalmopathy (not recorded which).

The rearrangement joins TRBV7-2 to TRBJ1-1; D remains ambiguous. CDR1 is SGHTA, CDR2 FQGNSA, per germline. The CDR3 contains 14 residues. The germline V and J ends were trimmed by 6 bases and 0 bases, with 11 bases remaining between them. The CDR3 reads CASRMGLLNTEAFF. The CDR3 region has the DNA TGTGCCAGCAGAATGGGCCTGTTGAACACTGAAGCTTTCTTT.

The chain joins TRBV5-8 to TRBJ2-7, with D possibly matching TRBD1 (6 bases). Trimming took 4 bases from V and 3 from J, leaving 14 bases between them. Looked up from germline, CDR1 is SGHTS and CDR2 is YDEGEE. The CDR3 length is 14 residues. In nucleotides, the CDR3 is TGTGCCAGCAGCCACAGGGCACAAGACTACGAGCAGTACTTC. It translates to CASSHRAQDYEQYF.

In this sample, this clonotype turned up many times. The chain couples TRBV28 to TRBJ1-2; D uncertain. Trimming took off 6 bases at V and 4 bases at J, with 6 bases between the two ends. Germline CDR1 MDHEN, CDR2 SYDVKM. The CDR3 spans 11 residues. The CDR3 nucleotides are TGTGCCAGCAGCGGTATCTATGGCTACACCTTC. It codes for CASSGIYGYTF.

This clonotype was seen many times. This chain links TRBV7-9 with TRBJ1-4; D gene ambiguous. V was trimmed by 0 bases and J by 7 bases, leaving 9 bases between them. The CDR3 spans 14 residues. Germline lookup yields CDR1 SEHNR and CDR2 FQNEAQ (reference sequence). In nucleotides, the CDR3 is TGTGCCAGCAGCTTAGCCGGAATTGCTGAAAAACTGTTTTTT. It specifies CASSLAGIAEKLFF.

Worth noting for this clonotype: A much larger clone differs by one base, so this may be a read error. The CDR3 DNA reads TGTGCCAGCACCTCTGAAAGGCCATTCCTCTATGGCTACACCTTC. As protein: CASTSERPFLYGYTF. The chain links TRBV7-9 to TRBJ1-2; unclear D gene. Trimming cost V 7 bases and J 4 bases, with 19 bases left between them. Per germline, CDR1 SEHNR and CDR2 FQNEAQ (reference sequence). CDR3 size: 15 residues.

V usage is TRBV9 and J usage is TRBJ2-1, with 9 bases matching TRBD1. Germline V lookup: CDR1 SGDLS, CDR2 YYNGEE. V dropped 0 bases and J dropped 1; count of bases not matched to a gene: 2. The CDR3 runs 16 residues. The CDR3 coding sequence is TGTGCCAGCAGCGTAGGAGGGACAGGGTCCTACAATGAGCAGTTCTTC. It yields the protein CASSVGGTGSYNEQFF. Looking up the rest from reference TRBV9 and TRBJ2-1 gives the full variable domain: DSGVTQTPKHLITATGQRVTLRCSPRSGDLSVYWYQQSLDQGLQFLIQYYNGEERAKGNILERFSAQQFPDLHSELNLSSLELGDSALYFCASSVGGTGSYNEQFFGPGTRLTVL.

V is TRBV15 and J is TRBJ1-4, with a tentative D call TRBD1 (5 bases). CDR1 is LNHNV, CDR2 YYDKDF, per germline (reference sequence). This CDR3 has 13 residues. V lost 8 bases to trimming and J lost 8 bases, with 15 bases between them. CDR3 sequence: CATGGGNREKLFF. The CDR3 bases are TGTGCCACCGGGGGGGGGAACCGAGAAAAACTGTTTTTT.

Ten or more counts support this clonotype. The CDR3 reads CASRSGRDSGELFF. CDR3 DNA sequence: TGTGCCAGTAGGTCCGGAAGGGACTCGGGGGAGCTGTTTTTT. The chain links TRBV19 to TRBJ2-2; a possible D gene is TRBD2 (6 bases). With 6 bases removed from V and 8 bases from J, the gap between germline ends came to 16 bases. Germline assignment: CDR1 LNHDA and CDR2 SQIVND (reference sequence). The CDR3 extends over 14 amino acids.

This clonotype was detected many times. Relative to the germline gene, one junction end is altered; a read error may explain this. In DNA, the CDR3 is TGTGCCAGTAGCATAGGTAACGGGGAGACCCAGTACTTC. Translation gives CASSIGNGETQYF. This chain uses TRBV19 with TRBJ2-5; D not resolved. This CDR3 region has 13 residues. The V gene's germline CDR1 is LNHDA and CDR2 SQIVND (reference sequence).

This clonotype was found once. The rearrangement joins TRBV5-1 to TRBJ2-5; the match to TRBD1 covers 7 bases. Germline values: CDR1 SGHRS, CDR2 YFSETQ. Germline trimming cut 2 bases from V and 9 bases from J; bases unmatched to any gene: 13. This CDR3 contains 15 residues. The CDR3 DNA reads TGCGCCAGCAGCTTTACGGGACAGCTCAATCAGCCCCAGTACTTC. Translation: CASSFTGQLNQPQYF.

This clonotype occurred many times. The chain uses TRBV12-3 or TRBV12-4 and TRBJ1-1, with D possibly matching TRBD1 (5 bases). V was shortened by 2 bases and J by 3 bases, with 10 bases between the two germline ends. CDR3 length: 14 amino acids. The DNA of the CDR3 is TGTGCCAGCAGTTTACAGGGAGCGGACACTGAAGCTTTCTTT. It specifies CASSLQGADTEAFF.

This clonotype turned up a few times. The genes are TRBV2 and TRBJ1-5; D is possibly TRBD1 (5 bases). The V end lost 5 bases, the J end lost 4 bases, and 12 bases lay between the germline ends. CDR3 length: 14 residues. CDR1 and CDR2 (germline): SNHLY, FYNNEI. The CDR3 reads CASSSGRGNQPQHF. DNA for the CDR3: TGTGCCAGCAGTTCCGGACGGGGGAATCAGCCCCAGCATTTT.

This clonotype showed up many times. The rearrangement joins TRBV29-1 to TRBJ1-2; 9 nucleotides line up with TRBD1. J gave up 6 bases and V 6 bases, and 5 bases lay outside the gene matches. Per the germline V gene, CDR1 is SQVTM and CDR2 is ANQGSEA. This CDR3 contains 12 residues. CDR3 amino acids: CSVPGQGNGYTF. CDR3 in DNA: TGCAGCGTCCCGGGACAGGGTAATGGCTACACCTTC.

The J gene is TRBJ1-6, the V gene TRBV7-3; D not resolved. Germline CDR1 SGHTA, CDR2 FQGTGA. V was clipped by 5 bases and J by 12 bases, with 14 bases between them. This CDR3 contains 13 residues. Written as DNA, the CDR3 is TGTGCCAGCAGCCTTAATAACCTCTTACCCCTCCACTTT. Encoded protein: CASSLNNLLPLHF.

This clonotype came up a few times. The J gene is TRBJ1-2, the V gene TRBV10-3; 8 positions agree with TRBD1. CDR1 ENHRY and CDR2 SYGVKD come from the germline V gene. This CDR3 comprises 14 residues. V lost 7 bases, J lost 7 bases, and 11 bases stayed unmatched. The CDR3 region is CAINLGQDVSGYTF. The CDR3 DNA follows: TGTGCCATCAACCTGGGACAGGACGTCAGTGGCTACACCTTC.